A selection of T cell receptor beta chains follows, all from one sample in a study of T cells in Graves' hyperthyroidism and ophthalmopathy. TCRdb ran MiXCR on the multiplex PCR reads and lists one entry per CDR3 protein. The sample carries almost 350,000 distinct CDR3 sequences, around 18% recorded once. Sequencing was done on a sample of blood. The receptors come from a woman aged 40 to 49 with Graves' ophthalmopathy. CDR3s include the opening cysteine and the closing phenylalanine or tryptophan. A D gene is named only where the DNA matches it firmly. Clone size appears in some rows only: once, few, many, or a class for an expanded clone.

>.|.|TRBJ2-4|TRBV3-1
CASSHSVGRGDIQYF
TGTGCCAGCAGCCATTCCGTAGGGCGGGGTGACATTCAGTACTTC
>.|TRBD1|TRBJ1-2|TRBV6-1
CASNANLRTGWYTF
TGTGCCAGCAACGCAAACTTAAGGACAGGGTGGTACACCTTC
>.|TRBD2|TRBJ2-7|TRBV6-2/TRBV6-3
CASAPSGSSYEQYF
TGTGCCAGTGCTCCTAGCGGGAGCTCCTACGAGCAGTACTTC
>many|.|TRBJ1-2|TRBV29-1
CSVERPYGYTF
TGCAGCGTTGAACGTCCCTATGGCTACACCTTC
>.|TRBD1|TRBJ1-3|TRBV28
CASRQPYRGRGGNTIYF
TGTGCCAGCAGGCAACCCTACAGGGGGCGCGGGGGAAACACCATATATTTT
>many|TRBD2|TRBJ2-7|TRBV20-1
CSARGPAGGRHRYEQYF
TGCAGTGCTAGAGGCCCAGCGGGAGGACGCCATCGATACGAGCAGTACTTC
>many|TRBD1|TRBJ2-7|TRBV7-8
CASSLARGYEQYF
TGTGCCAGCAGCTTAGCCAGGGGGTACGAGCAGTACTTC
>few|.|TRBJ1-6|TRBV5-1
CASSLRADSPLHF
TGCGCCAGCAGCTTGAGGGCAGATTCTCCCCTCCACTTT
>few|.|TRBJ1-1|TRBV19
CASSPSAGDTEAFF
TGTGCCAGTAGCCCCTCGGCAGGGGACACTGAAGCTTTCTTT
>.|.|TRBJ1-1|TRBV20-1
CREGRNPDTNTEAFF
TGCAGGGAAGGACGGAACCCTGACACGAACACTGAAGCTTTCTTT
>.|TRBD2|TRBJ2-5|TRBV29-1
CSVQGLAGGETQYF
TGCAGCGTCCAAGGACTAGCGGGAGGAGAGACCCAGTACTTC
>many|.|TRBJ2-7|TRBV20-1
CSAPLMGPAYEQYF
TGCAGTGCCCCCCTAATGGGACCTGCCTACGAGCAGTACTTC
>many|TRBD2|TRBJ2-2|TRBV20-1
CSAREKGLAGGNTGELFF
TGCAGTGCTAGAGAGAAGGGACTAGCGGGGGGGAACACCGGGGAGCTGTTTTTT
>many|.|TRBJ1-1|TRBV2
CASKRSVTEAFF
TGTGCCAGCAAACGGTCCGTCACTGAAGCTTTCTTT
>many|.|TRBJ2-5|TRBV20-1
CSAPGRGQETQYF
TGCAGTGCTCCGGGACGGGGGCAAGAGACCCAGTACTTC
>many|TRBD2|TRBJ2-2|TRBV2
CASSAAGTSGPTNTGELFF
TGTGCCAGCAGCGCCGCCGGGACTAGCGGGCCTACGAACACCGGGGAGCTGTTTTTT
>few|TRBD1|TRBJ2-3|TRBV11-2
CASSFTGTGGRTDTQYF
TGTGCCAGCAGCTTCACGGGGACAGGGGGCCGCACAGATACGCAGTATTTT
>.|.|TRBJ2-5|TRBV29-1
CSAATLSIETQYF
TGCAGCGCCGCGACGCTTAGCATCGAGACCCAGTACTTC